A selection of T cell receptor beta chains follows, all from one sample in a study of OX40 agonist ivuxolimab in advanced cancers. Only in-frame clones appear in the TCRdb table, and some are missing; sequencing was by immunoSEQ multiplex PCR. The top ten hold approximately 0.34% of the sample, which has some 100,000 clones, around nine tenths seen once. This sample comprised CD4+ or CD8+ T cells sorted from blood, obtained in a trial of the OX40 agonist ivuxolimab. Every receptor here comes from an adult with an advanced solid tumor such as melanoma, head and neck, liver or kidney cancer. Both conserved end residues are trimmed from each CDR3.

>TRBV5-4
ASSFPARTDTQY
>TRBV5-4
ASSHDRNIQY
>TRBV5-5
ASAGLALTDTQY
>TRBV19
ASSRGTSMDEQF
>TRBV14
ASSHRRERAYEQY
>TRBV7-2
ASSLEPTSGPSYEQY
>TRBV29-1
SVSLAGSETQY
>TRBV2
ASSEASVLLKEKLF
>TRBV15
ATNSDREGRGNEQF
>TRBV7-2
ASSLVGLNEQF